The clone carrying this T cell receptor beta chain was observed a single time. Clones were sequenced by immunoSEQ multiplex PCR, and TCRdb holds only the in-frame ones, with some missing. This sample has roughly 120,000 clones, with around three quarters found just once. The data stem from a study of blood T cell repertoires in COVID-19. Input material: peripheral blood. The origin of this receptor is a man in his 70s with acute or convalescent COVID-19.

The CDR3 reads CASSSLPGTGDNTGELFF. The CDR3 coding sequence is TGCGCCAGCAGCTCGCTCCCCGGGACAGGGGATAACACCGGGGAGCTGTTTTTT. The V gene is TRBV5-1, the J gene TRBJ2-2; 10 positions match TRBD1. This CDR3 is built from 18 residues. Germline CDR1 is SGHRS and CDR2 is YFSETQ. After removal of 3 bases from V and 2 bases from J, the junction contained 10 bases not matched to a gene.